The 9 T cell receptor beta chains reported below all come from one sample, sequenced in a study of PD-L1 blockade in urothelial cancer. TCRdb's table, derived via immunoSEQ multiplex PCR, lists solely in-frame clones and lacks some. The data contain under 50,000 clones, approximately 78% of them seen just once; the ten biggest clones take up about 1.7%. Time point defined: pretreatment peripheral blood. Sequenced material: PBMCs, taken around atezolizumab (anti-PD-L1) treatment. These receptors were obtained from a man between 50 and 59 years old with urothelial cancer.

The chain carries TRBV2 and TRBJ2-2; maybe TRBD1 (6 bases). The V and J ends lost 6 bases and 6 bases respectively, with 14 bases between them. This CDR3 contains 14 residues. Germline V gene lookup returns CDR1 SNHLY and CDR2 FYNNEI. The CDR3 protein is CASRRNTGSGELFF. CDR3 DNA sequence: TGTGCCAGCAGGAGAAATACAGGGTCCGGGGAGCTGTTTTTT.

The CDR3 here is CASSRTGVLYEQYV. The CDR3 region has the DNA TGTGCCAGCAGTCGTACCGGGGTCCTATACGAGCAGTACGTC. This chain connects TRBV28 to TRBJ2-7; a possible D gene is TRBD2 (5 bases). Trimming left V 5 bases short and J 4 bases short, with 15 bases between. Looked up from germline, CDR1 is MDHEN and CDR2 is SYDVKM. The CDR3 sequence is 14 residues long.

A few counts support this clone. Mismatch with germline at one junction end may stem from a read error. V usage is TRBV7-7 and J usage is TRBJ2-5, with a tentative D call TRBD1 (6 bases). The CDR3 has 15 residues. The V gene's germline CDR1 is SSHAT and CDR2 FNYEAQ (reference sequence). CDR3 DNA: TGTGCTAGCAGCTTAGCTGTCGGGACAAGAGAGACCCAGTACTTC. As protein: CASSLAVGTRETQYF.

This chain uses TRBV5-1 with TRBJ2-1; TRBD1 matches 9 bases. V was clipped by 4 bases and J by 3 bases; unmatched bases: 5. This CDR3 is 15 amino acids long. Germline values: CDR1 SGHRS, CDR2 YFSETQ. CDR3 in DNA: TGCGCCAGCAGCGCCCGGGACAGGGTCTACAATGAGCAGTTCTTC. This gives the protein CASSARDRVYNEQFF.

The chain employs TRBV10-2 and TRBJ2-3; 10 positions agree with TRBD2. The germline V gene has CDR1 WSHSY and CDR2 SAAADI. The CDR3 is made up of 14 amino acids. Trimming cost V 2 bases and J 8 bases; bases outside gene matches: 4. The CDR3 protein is CASSEASGGRTQYF. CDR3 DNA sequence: TGCGCCAGCAGTGAGGCTAGCGGGGGACGTACGCAGTATTTT.

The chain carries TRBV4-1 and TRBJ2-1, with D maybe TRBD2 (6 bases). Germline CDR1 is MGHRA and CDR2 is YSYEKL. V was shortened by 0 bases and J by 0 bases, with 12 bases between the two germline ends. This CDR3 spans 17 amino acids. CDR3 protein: CASSQEGAGSSYNEQFF. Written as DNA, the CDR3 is TGCGCCAGCAGCCAAGAAGGGGCGGGGAGCTCCTACAATGAGCAGTTCTTC.

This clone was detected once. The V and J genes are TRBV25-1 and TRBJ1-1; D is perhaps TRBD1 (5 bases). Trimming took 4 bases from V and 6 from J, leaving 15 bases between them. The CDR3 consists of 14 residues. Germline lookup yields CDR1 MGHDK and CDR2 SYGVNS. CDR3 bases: TGTGCCAGCAGTGGGCGGGGGGTGAGCTCTGAAGCTTTCTTT. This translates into CASSGRGVSSEAFF.

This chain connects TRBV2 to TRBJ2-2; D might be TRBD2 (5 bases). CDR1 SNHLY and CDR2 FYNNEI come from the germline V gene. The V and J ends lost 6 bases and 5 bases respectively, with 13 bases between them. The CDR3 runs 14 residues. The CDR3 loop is CASRTRGLTGELFF. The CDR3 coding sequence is TGTGCCAGCAGGACCCGGGGTCTGACCGGGGAGCTGTTTTTT.

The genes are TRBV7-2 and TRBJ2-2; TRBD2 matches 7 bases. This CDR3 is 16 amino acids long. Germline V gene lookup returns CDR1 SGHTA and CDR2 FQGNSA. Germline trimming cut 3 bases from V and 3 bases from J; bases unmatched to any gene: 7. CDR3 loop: CASSFQAGRDTGELFF. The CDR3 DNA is TGTGCCAGCAGCTTCCAAGCGGGGCGCGACACCGGGGAGCTGTTTTTT.